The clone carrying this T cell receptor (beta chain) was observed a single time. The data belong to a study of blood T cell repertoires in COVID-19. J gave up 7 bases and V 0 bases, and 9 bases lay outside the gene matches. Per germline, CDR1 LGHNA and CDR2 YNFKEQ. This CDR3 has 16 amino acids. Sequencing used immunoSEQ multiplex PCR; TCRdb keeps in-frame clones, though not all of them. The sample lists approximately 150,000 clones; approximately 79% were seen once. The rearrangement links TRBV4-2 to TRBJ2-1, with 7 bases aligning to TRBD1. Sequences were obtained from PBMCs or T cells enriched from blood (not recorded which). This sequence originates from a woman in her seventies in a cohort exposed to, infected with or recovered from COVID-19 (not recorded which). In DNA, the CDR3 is TGTGCCAGCAGCCAAGAGCTAACCGGGACAGCTAATGAGCAGTTCTTC. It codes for CASSQELTGTANEQFF.